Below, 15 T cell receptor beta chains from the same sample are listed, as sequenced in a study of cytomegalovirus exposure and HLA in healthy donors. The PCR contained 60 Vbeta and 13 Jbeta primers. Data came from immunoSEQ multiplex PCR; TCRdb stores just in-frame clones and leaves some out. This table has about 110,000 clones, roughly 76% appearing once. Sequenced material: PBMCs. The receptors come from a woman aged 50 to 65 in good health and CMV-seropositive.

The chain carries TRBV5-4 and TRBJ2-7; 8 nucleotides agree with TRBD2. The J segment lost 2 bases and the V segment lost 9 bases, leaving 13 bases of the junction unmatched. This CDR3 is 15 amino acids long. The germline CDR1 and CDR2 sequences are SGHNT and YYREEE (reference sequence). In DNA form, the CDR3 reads TGTGCCACCACCACGGGGGGGGGACGAGCCTACGAGCAGTACTTC. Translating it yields CATTTGGGRAYEQYF. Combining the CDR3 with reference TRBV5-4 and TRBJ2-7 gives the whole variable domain ETGVTQSPTHLIKTRGQQVTLRCSSQSGHNTVSWYQQALGQGPQFIFQYYREEENGRGNFPPRFSGLQFPNYSSELNVNALELDDSALYLCATTTGGGRAYEQYFGPGTRLTVT.

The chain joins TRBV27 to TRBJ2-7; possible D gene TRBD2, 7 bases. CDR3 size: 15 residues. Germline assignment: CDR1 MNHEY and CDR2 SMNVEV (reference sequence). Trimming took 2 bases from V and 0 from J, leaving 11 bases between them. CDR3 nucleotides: TGTGCCAGCAGTTTAAGGGGGGGGTTCTCCTACGAGCAGTACTTC. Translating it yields CASSLRGGFSYEQYF.

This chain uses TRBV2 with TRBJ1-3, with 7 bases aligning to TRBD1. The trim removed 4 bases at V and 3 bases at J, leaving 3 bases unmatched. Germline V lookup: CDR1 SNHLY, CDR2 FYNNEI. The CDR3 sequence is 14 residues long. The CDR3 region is CASSVRGLGNTIYF. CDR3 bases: TGTGCCAGCAGTGTTAGGGGGCTTGGAAACACCATATATTTT.

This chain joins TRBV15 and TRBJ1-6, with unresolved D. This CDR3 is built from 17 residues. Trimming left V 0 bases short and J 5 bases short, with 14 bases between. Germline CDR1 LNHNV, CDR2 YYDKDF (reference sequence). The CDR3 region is CATSRDTPYRNNSPLHF. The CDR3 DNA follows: TGTGCCACCAGCAGAGATACCCCGTACAGAAATAATTCACCCCTCCACTTT.

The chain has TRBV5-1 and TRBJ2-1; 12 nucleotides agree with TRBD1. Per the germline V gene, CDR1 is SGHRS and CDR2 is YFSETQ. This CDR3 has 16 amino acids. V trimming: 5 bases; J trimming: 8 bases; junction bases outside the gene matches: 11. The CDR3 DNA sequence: TGCGCCAGCAGGCTACTTCCGGGACAGGGGGCCGATGAGCAGTTCTTC. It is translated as CASRLLPGQGADEQFF.

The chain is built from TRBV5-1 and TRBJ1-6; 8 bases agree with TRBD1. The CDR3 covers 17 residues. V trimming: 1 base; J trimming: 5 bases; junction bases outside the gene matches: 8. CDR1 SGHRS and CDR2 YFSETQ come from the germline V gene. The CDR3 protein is CASSLSGWTGHNSPLHF. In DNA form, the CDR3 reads TGCGCCAGCAGCTTGAGCGGGTGGACAGGGCATAATTCACCCCTCCACTTT.

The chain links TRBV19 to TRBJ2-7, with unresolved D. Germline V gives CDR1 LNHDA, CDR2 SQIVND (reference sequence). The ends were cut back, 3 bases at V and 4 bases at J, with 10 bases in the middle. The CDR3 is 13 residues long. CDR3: CASSIFPGYEQYF. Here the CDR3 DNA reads TGTGCCAGTAGTATTTTCCCCGGTTACGAGCAGTACTTC.

In nucleotides, the CDR3 is TGCGCCAGCAGCCTTTTGGACAGCACCAATCAGCCCCAGCATTTT. Translating gives CASSLLDSTNQPQHF. The chain carries TRBV5-1 and TRBJ1-5, with a tentative D call TRBD1 (6 bases). Trimming cost V 4 bases and J 3 bases, with 14 bases left between them. The CDR3 covers 15 residues. CDR1 and CDR2 from the germline V gene are SGHRS and YFSETQ.

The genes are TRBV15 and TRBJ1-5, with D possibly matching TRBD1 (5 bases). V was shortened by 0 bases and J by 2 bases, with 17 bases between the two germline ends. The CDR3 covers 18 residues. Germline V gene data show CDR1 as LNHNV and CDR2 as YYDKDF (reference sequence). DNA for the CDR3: TGTGCCACCAGCAGAGATAGGGGCGGGACCGGTGGCAATCAGCCCCAGCATTTT. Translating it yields CATSRDRGGTGGNQPQHF.

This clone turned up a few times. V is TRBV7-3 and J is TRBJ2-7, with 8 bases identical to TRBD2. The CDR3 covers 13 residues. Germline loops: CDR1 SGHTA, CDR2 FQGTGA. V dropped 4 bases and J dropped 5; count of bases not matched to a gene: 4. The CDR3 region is CASSSRGGNEQYF. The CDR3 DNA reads TGTGCCAGCAGCTCCCGGGGGGGTAACGAGCAGTACTTC. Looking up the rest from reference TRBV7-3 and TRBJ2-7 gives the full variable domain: GAGVSQTPSNKVTEKGKYVELRCDPISGHTALYWYRQSLGQGPEFLIYFQGTGAADDSGLPNDRFFAVRPEGSVSTLKIQRTERGDSAVYLCASSSRGGNEQYFGPGTRLTVT.

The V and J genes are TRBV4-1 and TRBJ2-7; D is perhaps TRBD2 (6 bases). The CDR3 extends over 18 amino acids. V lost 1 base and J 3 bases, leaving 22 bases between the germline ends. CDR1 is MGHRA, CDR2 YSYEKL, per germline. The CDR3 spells CASSQGDFSGTGRYEQYF. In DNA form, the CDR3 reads TGCGCCAGCAGCCAAGGGGACTTTTCCGGGACGGGCCGCTACGAGCAGTACTTC.

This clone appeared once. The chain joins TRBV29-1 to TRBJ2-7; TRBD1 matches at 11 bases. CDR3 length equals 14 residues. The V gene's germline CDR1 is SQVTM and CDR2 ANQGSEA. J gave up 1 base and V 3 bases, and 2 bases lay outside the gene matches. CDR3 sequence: CSVDGTGGSYEQYF. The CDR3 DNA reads TGCAGCGTTGATGGGACAGGGGGTTCCTACGAGCAGTACTTC.

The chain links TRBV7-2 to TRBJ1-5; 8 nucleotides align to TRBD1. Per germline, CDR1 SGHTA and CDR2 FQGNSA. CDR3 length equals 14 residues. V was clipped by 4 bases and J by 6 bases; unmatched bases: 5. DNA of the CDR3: TGTGCCAGCAGCTCCAGGGGGCGAGCTCAGCCCCAGCATTTT. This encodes CASSSRGRAQPQHF.

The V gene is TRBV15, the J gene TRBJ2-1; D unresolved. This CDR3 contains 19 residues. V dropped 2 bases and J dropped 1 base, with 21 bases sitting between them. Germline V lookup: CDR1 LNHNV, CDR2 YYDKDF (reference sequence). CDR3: CATSRISSWSPSSYNEQFF. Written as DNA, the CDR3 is TGTGCCACCAGCAGAATTAGTTCGTGGTCCCCGTCTTCCTACAATGAGCAGTTCTTC.

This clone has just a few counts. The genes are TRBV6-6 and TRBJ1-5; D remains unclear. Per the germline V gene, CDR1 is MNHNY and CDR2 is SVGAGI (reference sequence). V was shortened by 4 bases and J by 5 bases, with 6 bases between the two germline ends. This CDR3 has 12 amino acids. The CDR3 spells CASSSQHQPQHF. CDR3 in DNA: TGTGCCAGCAGTTCACAGCATCAGCCCCAGCATTTT.